This TCR beta chain was observed in a study of blood T cell repertoires in COVID-19. TCRdb's copy holds only in-frame clones and misses some; the assay was immunoSEQ multiplex PCR. Among 75,000 to 90,000 clones listed, around 82% were seen once. The germline CDR1 and CDR2 sequences are SGHAT and FQDESV (reference sequence). The ends lost 5 bases at V and 1 base at J; junction bases unmatched: 9. CDR3 length: 16 residues. This sequence joins TRBV11-1 and TRBJ2-7; 9 bases align to TRBD2. This receptor was identified in a man in his sixties with COVID-19, enrolled during active disease. The sequenced sample consisted of peripheral blood. CDR3 coding DNA: TGTGCCAGCAGCCTGCAAACTAGCGGGTTGTCCTACGAGCAGTACTTC. Translation: CASSLQTSGLSYEQYF.